Following are 25 T cell receptor beta chains from one sample sequenced in a study of blood T cell repertoires in COVID-19. TCRdb's copy holds only in-frame clones and misses some; the assay was immunoSEQ multiplex PCR. The sample has around 200,000 clones; about 86% are singletons. Input material: peripheral blood. The receptors originated from a woman aged 60-75 years with COVID-19, enrolled during active disease.

The V gene is TRBV28, the J gene TRBJ2-7, with D maybe TRBD1 (6 bases). The CDR3 is made up of 14 amino acids. V gave up 6 bases and J gave up 1 base, with 13 bases separating them. CDR1 MDHEN and CDR2 SYDVKM come from the germline V gene. CDR3 nucleotide sequence: TGTGCCAGCAGCGACCAGGACAGTTCCTACGAGCAGTACTTC. It yields the protein CASSDQDSSYEQYF.

The rearrangement links TRBV28 to TRBJ1-1; D remains ambiguous. CDR1 and CDR2 from the germline V gene are MDHEN and SYDVKM. V was cut by 8 bases and J by 5 bases, with 12 bases left in between. The CDR3 covers 12 residues. CDR3: CASREAGTEAFF. The CDR3 DNA sequence: TGTGCCAGCCGCGAAGCGGGGACTGAAGCTTTCTTT.

This clone was recorded a few times. Germline is not matched at one junction end, which may reflect a read error. This rearrangement joins TRBV27 to TRBJ1-5; TRBD1 is a possible D gene (6 bases). There are 16 residues in the CDR3. CDR1 is MNHEY, CDR2 SMNVEV, per germline (reference sequence). The CDR3 nucleotides read TGTGCCAGCAGTCTATCGGTCAGGGGCAGCAATCAGCCCCAGCATTTT. Its protein product is CASSLSVRGSNQPQHF.

The chain joins TRBV7-8 to TRBJ2-7; TRBD1 aligns across 12 bases. Germline CDR1 reads SGHVS; CDR2 reads FQNEAQ. The J segment lost 4 bases and the V segment lost 1 base, leaving 5 bases of the junction unmatched. This CDR3 has 16 residues. Here the CDR3 DNA reads TGTGCCAGCAGCTTAGTCGGGACAGGGGGCGTGTACGAGCAGTACTTC. Its translation: CASSLVGTGGVYEQYF.

This sequence joins TRBV19 and TRBJ2-7; the match to TRBD1 covers 8 bases. V shed 5 bases and J 6 bases; nucleotides not matched to a gene: 12. CDR1 is LNHDA, CDR2 SQIVND, per germline (reference sequence). This CDR3 comprises 15 residues. CDR3 in DNA: TGTGCCAGTAGTTCAACCGGGACAGGCCCTCGCGAGCAGTACTTC. Translating it yields CASSSTGTGPREQYF. Full variable domain (missing parts from reference TRBV19 and TRBJ2-7): DGGITQSPKYLFRKEGQNVTLSCEQNLNHDAMYWYRQDPGQGLRLIYYSQIVNDFQKGDIAEGYSVSREKKESFPLTVTSAQKNPTAFYLCASSSTGTGPREQYFGPGTRLTVT.

The V call is TRBV7-8, the J call TRBJ1-1; D might be TRBD1 (6 bases). CDR3 size: 15 residues. V lost 6 bases and J lost 0, with 14 bases in between. Germline values: CDR1 SGHVS, CDR2 FQNEAQ. The DNA of the CDR3 is TGTGCCAGCAGTAGCACAGGGTTTATGAACACTGAAGCTTTCTTT. Translation gives CASSSTGFMNTEAFF.

The genes are TRBV27 and TRBJ1-5; TRBD1 is a possible D gene (5 bases). Germline V gene sequence: CDR1 MNHEY, CDR2 SMNVEV (reference sequence). CDR3 length: 14 amino acids. V shed 3 bases and J shed 4 bases, with 10 bases lying between them. CDR3 in amino acids: CASSLGGMNQPQHF. The CDR3 region has the DNA TGTGCCAGCAGTTTGGGGGGTATGAATCAGCCCCAGCATTTT.

The V call is TRBV5-1, the J call TRBJ2-7; unclear D gene. CDR3 size: 15 residues. From germline, CDR1 is SGHRS and CDR2 YFSETQ. Trimming took 0 bases from V and 0 from J, leaving 10 bases between them. The CDR3 bases are TGCGCCAGCAGCTTGGAACAGAGTAGCTCCTACGAGCAGTACTTC. Its translation: CASSLEQSSSYEQYF.

The chain has TRBV7-3 and TRBJ2-7, with TRBD1 identical over 7 bases. The germline CDR1 and CDR2 sequences are SGHTA and FQGTGA. V lost 5 bases to trimming and J lost 0 bases; unmatched junction nucleotides: 13. The CDR3 has 17 residues. In DNA form, the CDR3 reads TGTGCCAGCAGCCCCTATTCCGGTACAGGGGCCTCCTACGAGCAGTACTTC. The encoded protein is CASSPYSGTGASYEQYF.

The chain combines TRBV12-3 or TRBV12-4 with TRBJ1-1; D is unclear. Trimming pared 7 bases from V and 8 bases from J, leaving 11 bases between. This CDR3 is built from 11 residues. The CDR3 nucleotides are TGTGCCAGCATATGGCCCAGAGAAGCTTTCTTT. Translated, it gives CASIWPREAFF.

The chain recombines TRBV3-1 (or the pseudogene TRBV3-2) with TRBJ1-2; weak D call: TRBD1 (6 bases). CDR3 length: 13 amino acids. The germline CDR1 and CDR2 sequences are LGHDT and YNNKEL (reference sequence). The V gene lost 4 bases and the J gene lost 8 bases, with 14 bases spanning the gap. The CDR3 bases are TGTGCCAGCAGCCCGACCCTAGGACAGGGCTACACCTTC. Translated, it gives CASSPTLGQGYTF.

This chain connects TRBV12-5 to TRBJ2-3; 8 bases map to TRBD2. The length of the CDR3 is 15 residues. In germline, CDR1 is LGHNT, CDR2 FRNRAP. V gave up 1 base and J gave up 1 base; unmatched junction bases: 1. CDR3 bases: TGTGCTAGTGGTTTGGGAGCGGGGGGCACAGATACGCAGTATTTT. Translated, it gives CASGLGAGGTDTQYF. The full variable domain, with the rest looked up from reference TRBV12-5 and TRBJ2-3, is DARVTQTPRHKVTEMGQEVTMRCQPILGHNTVFWYRQTMMQGLELLAYFRNRAPLDDSGMPKDRFSAEMPDATLATLKIQPSEPRDSAVYFCASGLGAGGTDTQYFGPGTRLTVL.

In regard to this clone: Other nucleotide sequences from this sample produce the same CDR3. The rearrangement links TRBV4-3 to TRBJ2-1; TRBD2 matches at 9 bases. The CDR3 loop spans 15 amino acids. V lost 6 bases and J lost 1; bases outside the gene matches: 4. Germline values: CDR1 LGHNA, CDR2 YSLEER. For the CDR3, the DNA is TGCGCCAGCAGTCGAGCGGGAGGATCCTACAATGAGCAGTTCTTC. The encoded protein is CASSRAGGSYNEQFF.

This chain joins TRBV19 and TRBJ1-5; 8 bases agree with TRBD1. Germline values: CDR1 LNHDA, CDR2 SQIVND (reference sequence). The CDR3 runs to 14 residues. V shed 2 bases and J 11 bases; nucleotides not matched to a gene: 8. The CDR3 is CASSIQGALESQHF. The CDR3, as DNA: TGTGCCAGTAGTATACAGGGGGCATTGGAATCCCAGCATTTT.

The V gene is TRBV30, the J gene TRBJ2-7; 7 bases fit TRBD1. The CDR3 runs to 11 residues. Germline V CDR1 and CDR2: GTSNPN, SVGIG (reference sequence). J lost 6 bases, V lost 3 bases, and 2 bases had no gene match. The CDR3 protein is CAWRTGIEQYF. DNA of the CDR3: TGTGCCTGGAGGACAGGGATCGAGCAGTACTTC.

This clone was observed a single time. The gene calls are TRBV14 and TRBJ1-1; 7 nucleotides match TRBD1. This CDR3 region has 14 residues. Unmatched junction bases numbered 5, after V lost 0 bases and J lost 7 bases. The germline V gene encodes CDR1 SGHDN and CDR2 FVKESK. CDR3 bases: TGTGCCAGCAGCCAAGAAGTCAGGGGGAATGAAGCTTTCTTT. It specifies CASSQEVRGNEAFF.

The sample holds a few counts of this clone. This chain links TRBV27 with TRBJ1-3, with 7 bases lining up with TRBD1. The germline V gene has CDR1 MNHEY and CDR2 SMNVEV (reference sequence). The CDR3 runs to 13 residues. Trimming at V came to 4 bases and at J to 8 bases, leaving 5 bases not matched to a gene. The CDR3 bases are TGTGCCAGCAGTTCCCGACAGGGCTACACCATATATTTT. Residues: CASSSRQGYTIYF.

V is TRBV6-5 and J is TRBJ2-7; 10 nucleotides match TRBD2. This CDR3 is 13 amino acids long. V gave up 9 bases and J gave up 3 bases; unmatched junction bases: 5. From germline, CDR1 is MNHEY and CDR2 SVGAGI. CDR3 residues: CASPKRGGYEQYF. As DNA, the CDR3 is TGTGCCAGTCCCAAGCGGGGGGGCTACGAGCAGTACTTC.

J is TRBJ2-7 and V is TRBV5-1, with 9 bases fitting TRBD1. Trimming at V came to 4 bases and at J to 5 bases, leaving 7 bases not matched to a gene. CDR1 and CDR2 (germline): SGHRS, YFSETQ. This CDR3 is built from 14 residues. As DNA, the CDR3 is TGCGCCAGCAGCCGGGGACAGGGATTGAACGAGCAGTACTTC. Protein: CASSRGQGLNEQYF.

The chain joins TRBV4-3 to TRBJ2-5, with 15 bases fitting TRBD2. The germline V gene has CDR1 LGHNA and CDR2 YSLEER. Trimming at V came to 3 bases and at J to 0 bases, leaving 2 bases not matched to a gene. This CDR3 contains 17 residues. The DNA of the CDR3 is TGCGCCAGCAGCCAGGGGACTAGCGGGGGGTACCAAGAGACCCAGTACTTC. Translation gives CASSQGTSGGYQETQYF.

The chain uses TRBV25-1 and TRBJ1-5; D gene ambiguous. Germline CDR1 MGHDK, CDR2 SYGVNS. CDR3 length equals 11 residues. Trimming removed 4 bases from V and 10 bases from J, with 8 bases in between. CDR3 in amino acids: CASSVGVPQHF. CDR3 nucleotide sequence: TGTGCCAGCAGTGTCGGGGTCCCCCAGCATTTT.

The chain is built from TRBV6-2 or TRBV6-3 and TRBJ1-5; no reliable D call. V was trimmed by 0 bases and J by 6 bases, leaving 9 bases between them. The CDR3 totals 14 residues. Germline CDR1 and CDR2: MNHEY and SVGEGT. The chain's CDR3 is CASSYSGGGQPQHF. In DNA, the CDR3 is TGTGCCAGCAGTTACTCTGGCGGTGGTCAGCCCCAGCATTTT.

This chain connects TRBV6-2 or TRBV6-3 to TRBJ1-5; TRBD1 might be the D (6 bases). V was trimmed by 4 bases and J by 6 bases, leaving 19 bases between them. The CDR3 extends over 16 amino acids. Germline V lookup: CDR1 MNHEY, CDR2 SVGEGT. CDR3 bases: TGTGCCAGCAGTTCACTCTTCGACAGGAAAGGTCAGCCCCAGCATTTT. Protein sequence: CASSSLFDRKGQPQHF.

In this sample, this clone turned up a few times. The rearrangement joins TRBV6-2 or TRBV6-3 to TRBJ2-3; D is unresolved. The CDR3 is made up of 15 amino acids. Germline V CDR1 and CDR2: MNHEY, SVGEGT. V lost 0 bases to trimming and J lost 2 bases, with 9 bases between them. CDR3 coding DNA: TGTGCCAGCAGTTACTCGATACAGAACACAGATACGCAGTATTTT. It translates to CASSYSIQNTDTQYF.

V is TRBV6-5 and J is TRBJ2-7, with a possible D match to TRBD2 (5 bases). Germline V lookup: CDR1 MNHEY, CDR2 SVGAGI. Trimming shortened V by 4 bases and J by 5 bases, and 15 bases separated the two germline ends. The CDR3 spans 14 residues. This chain's CDR3 is CASSLLGKSDEQYF. CDR3 in DNA: TGTGCCAGCAGTTTACTAGGAAAAAGCGACGAGCAGTACTTC.